This TCR beta chain is drawn from a study of T cells in Graves' hyperthyroidism and ophthalmopathy. RNA transcripts served as the template for amplifying TCR beta CDR3 regions. The HTBI primer set was used in a first-round RT-PCR of the TCR CDR3. One entry per CDR3 protein, called by TCRdb with MiXCR from the multiplex PCR reads. The data hold roughly 530,000 distinct CDR3 sequences, with 15% to 20% observed a single time. With respect to this clonotype: Its matching antigen is unknown.

Germline CDR1 reads SNHLY; CDR2 reads FYNNEI. The V segment lost 2 bases and the J segment 2 bases; nucleotides outside the gene matches: 5. The CDR3 is made up of 16 amino acids. The study's findings and limits: Most expanded thyroid clonotypes above 0.001 also appeared in blood. The model's output predicted ophthalmopathy at a median of roughly 6 months prior to onset.

This receptor was obtained from a woman aged 18-35 years with Graves' ophthalmopathy. Sequenced input: blood. V and J are TRBV2 and TRBJ2-1; 8 bases match TRBD2. The chain's CDR3 is CASSEIGGGPYNEQFF. The CDR3 DNA reads TGTGCCAGCAGTGAAATAGGCGGGGGGCCCTACAATGAGCAGTTCTTC.